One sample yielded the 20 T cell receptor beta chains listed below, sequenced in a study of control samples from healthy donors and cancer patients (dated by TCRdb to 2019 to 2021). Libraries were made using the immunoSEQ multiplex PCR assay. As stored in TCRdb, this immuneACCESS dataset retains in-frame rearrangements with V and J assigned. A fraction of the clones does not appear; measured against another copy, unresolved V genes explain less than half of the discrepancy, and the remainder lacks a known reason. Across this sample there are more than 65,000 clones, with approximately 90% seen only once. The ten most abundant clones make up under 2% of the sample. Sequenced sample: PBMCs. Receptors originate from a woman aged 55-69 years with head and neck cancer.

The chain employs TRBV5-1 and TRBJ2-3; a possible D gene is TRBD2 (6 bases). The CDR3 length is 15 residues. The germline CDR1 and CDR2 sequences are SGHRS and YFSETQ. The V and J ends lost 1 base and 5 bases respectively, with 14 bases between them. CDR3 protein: CASSLIGSHGDTQYF. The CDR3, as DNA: TGCGCCAGCAGCTTGATCGGGAGTCATGGAGATACGCAGTATTTT.

The CDR3 sequence is CASSLVVAGGRQETQYF. The CDR3 bases are TGTGCCAGCAGCTTAGTCGTAGCGGGAGGCCGCCAAGAGACCCAGTACTTC. This chain connects TRBV7-9 to TRBJ2-5, with TRBD2 matching 10 bases. After removal of 1 base from V and 1 base from J, the junction contained 6 bases not matched to a gene. The CDR3 totals 17 residues. CDR1 SEHNR and CDR2 FQNEAQ come from the germline V gene (reference sequence).

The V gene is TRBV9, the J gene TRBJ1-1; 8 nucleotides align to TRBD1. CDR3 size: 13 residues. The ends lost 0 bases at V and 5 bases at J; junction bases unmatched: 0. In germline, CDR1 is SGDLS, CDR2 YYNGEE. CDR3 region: CASSVGTGTEAFF. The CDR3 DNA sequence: TGTGCCAGCAGCGTAGGGACAGGGACTGAAGCTTTCTTT.

The CDR3 sequence: CASSTGQGVTDTQYF. In DNA form, the CDR3 reads TGTGCCAGCAGTACGGGACAGGGTGTGACAGATACGCAGTATTTT. The chain combines TRBV7-2 with TRBJ2-3, with 9 bases that match TRBD1. The germline V gene encodes CDR1 SGHTA and CDR2 FQGNSA. The CDR3 extends over 15 amino acids. V trimming: 6 bases; J trimming: 3 bases; junction bases outside the gene matches: 7. Combining the CDR3 with reference TRBV7-2 and TRBJ2-3 gives the whole variable domain GAGVSQSPSNKVTEKGKDVELRCDPISGHTALYWYRQSLGQGLEFLIYFQGNSAPDKSGLPSDRFSAERTGGSVSTLTIQRTQQEDSAVYLCASSTGQGVTDTQYFGPGTRLTVL.

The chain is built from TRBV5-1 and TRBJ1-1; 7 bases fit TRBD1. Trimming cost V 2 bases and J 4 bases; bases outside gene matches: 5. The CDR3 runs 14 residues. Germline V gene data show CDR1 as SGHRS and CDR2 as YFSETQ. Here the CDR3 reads CASSLGGPVTEAFF. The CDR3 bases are TGCGCCAGCAGCTTAGGGGGCCCGGTCACTGAAGCTTTCTTT.

CDR3 loop: CASTSQGAWYGYTF. The CDR3 bases are TGTGCCAGCACATCGCAGGGGGCTTGGTATGGCTACACCTTC. The chain combines TRBV28 with TRBJ1-2; 8 nucleotides line up with TRBD1. The CDR3 totals 14 residues. Unmatched junction bases numbered 9, after V lost 7 bases and J lost 5 bases. Germline assignment: CDR1 MDHEN and CDR2 SYDVKM.

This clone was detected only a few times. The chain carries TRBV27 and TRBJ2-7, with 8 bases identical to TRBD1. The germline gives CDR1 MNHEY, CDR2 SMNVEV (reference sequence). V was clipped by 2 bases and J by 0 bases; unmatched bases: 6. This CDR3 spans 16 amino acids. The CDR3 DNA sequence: TGTGCCAGCAGTTTAACCGGACAGGGCCGCTCCTACGAGCAGTACTTC. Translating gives CASSLTGQGRSYEQYF.

CDR3 nucleotide sequence: TGTGCCAGCTCACCTCTAGCGGGAGATGAGCAGTTCTTC. It specifies CASSPLAGDEQFF. This rearrangement joins TRBV18 to TRBJ2-1; TRBD2 agrees at 10 bases. The CDR3 is 13 amino acids. V lost 3 bases and J lost 8; bases outside the gene matches: 1. CDR1 is KGHSH, CDR2 LQKENI, per germline. The full variable domain, rest sourced from reference TRBV18 and TRBJ2-1, is NAGVMQNPRHLVRRRGQEARLRCSPMKGHSHVYWYRQLPEEGLKFMVYLQKENIIDESGMPKERFSAEFPKEGPSILRIQQVVRGDSAAYFCASSPLAGDEQFFGPGTRLTVL.

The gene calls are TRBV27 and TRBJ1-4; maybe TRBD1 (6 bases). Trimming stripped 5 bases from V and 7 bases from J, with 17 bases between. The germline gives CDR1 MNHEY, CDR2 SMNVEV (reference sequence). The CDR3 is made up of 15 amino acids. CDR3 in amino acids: CASSHGQPRVEKLFF. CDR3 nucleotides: TGTGCCAGCAGTCATGGACAGCCACGGGTTGAAAAACTGTTTTTT.

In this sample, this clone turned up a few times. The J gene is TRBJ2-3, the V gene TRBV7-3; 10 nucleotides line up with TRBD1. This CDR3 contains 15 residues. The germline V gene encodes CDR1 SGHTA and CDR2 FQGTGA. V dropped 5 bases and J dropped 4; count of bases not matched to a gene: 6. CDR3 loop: CASSLGQGGADTQYF. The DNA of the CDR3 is TGTGCCAGCAGCCTCGGACAGGGGGGCGCAGATACGCAGTATTTT.

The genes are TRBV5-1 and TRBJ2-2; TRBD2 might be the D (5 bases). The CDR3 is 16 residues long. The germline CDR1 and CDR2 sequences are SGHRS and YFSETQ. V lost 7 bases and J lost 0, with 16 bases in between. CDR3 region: CASSPMSGANTGELFF. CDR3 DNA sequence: TGCGCCAGCTCTCCGATGAGCGGCGCGAACACCGGGGAGCTGTTTTTT.

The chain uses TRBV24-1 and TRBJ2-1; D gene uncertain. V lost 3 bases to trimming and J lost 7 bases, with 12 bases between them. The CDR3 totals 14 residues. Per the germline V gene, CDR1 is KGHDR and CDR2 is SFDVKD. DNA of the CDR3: TGTGCCACCAGTGATCCCGGACGCCCGAATGAGCAGTTCTTC. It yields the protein CATSDPGRPNEQFF.

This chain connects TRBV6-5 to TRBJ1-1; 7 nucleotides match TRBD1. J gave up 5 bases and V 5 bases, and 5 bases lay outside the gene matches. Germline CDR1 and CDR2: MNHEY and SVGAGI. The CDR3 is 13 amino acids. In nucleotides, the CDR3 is TGTGCCAGCAGTCGACAGGGTTGGACTGAAGCTTTCTTT. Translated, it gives CASSRQGWTEAFF.

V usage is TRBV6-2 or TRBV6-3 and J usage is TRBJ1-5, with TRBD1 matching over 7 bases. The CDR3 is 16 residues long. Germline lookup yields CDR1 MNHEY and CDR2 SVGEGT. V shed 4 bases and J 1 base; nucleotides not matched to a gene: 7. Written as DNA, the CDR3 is TGTGCCAGCAGTTCGGGTACAGGGGTAAGCAATCAGCCCCAGCATTTT. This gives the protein CASSSGTGVSNQPQHF.

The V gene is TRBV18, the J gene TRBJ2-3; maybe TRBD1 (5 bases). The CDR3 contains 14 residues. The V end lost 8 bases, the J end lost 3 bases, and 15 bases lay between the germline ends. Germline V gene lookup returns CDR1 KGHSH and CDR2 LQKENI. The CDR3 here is CASLPSRQTDTQYF. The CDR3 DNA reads TGTGCCAGCCTTCCGAGCCGACAGACAGATACGCAGTATTTT. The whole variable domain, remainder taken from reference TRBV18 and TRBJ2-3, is NAGVMQNPRHLVRRRGQEARLRCSPMKGHSHVYWYRQLPEEGLKFMVYLQKENIIDESGMPKERFSAEFPKEGPSILRIQQVVRGDSAAYFCASLPSRQTDTQYFGPGTRLTVL.

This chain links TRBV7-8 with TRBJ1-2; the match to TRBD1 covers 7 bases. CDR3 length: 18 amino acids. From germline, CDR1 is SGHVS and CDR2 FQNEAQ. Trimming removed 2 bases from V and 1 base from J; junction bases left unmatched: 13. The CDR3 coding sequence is TGTGCCAGCAGCTTAACCCGGGACAGAGGCGATATTAACTATGGCTACACCTTC. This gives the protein CASSLTRDRGDINYGYTF.

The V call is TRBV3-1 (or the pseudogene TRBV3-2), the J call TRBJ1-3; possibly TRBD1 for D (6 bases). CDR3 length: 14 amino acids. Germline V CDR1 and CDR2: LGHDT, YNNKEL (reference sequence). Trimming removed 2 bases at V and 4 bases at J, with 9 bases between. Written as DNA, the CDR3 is TGTGCCAGCAGCCAAAAAGGGGGAGGAAACACCATATATTTT. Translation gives CASSQKGGGNTIYF.

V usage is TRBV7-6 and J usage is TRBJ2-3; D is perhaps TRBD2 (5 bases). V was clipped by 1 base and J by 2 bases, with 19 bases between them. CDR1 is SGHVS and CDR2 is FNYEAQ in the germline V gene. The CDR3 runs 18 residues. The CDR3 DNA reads TGTGCCAGCAGCTTAGGGCCCCACAGCGGCCGCAACACAGATACGCAGTATTTT. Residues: CASSLGPHSGRNTDTQYF. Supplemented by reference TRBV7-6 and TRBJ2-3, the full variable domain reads GAGVSQSPRYKVTKRGQDVALRCDPISGHVSLYWYRQALGQGPEFLTYFNYEAQQDKSGLPNDRFSAERPEGSISTLTIQRTEQRDSAMYRCASSLGPHSGRNTDTQYFGPGTRLTVL.

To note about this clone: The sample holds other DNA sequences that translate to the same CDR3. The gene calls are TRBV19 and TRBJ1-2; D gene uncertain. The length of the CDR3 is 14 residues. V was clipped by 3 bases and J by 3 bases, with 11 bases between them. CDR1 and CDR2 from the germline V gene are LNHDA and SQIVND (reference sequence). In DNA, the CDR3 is TGTGCCAGTAGTATCCGGGTCCGAGACTATGGCTACACCTTC. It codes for CASSIRVRDYGYTF.

The DNA for the CDR3 is TGTGCCAGCAGTATGCAAAATTCACCCCTCCACTTT. Residues: CASSMQNSPLHF. V usage is TRBV7-9 and J usage is TRBJ1-6; no clear D. The CDR3 spans 12 residues. V was pared by 6 bases and J by 7 bases, with 7 bases between. Germline lookup yields CDR1 SEHNR and CDR2 FQNEAQ (reference sequence).